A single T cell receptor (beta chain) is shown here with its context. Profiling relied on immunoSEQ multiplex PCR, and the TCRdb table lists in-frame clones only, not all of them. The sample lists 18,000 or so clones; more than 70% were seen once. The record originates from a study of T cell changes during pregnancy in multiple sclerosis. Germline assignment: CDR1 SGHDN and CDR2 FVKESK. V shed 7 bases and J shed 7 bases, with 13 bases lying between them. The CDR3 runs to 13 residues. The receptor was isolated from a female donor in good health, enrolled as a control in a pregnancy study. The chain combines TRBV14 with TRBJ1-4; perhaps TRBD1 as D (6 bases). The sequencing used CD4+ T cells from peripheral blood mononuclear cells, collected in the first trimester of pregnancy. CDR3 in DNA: TGTGCCAGCACCCGGGGGGGCACTGAAAAACTGTTTTTT. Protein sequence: CASTRGGTEKLFF.